Reported below is one T cell receptor beta chain. The library protocol tagged individual cDNA molecules with unique molecular identifiers. Each CDR3 protein gets one entry after TCRdb re-called the 5' RACE reads with MiXCR. The sample yields tens of thousands of distinct CDR3 sequences, around 12% seen once. V gave up 4 bases and J gave up 1 base, with 17 bases separating them. Per germline, CDR1 SQVTM and CDR2 ANQGSEA. The CDR3 runs to 15 residues. This sample was included in a study of early T cells in non-severe SARS-CoV-2 infection. Material for sequencing was whole blood. This TCR derives from an adult who was a healthcare worker with PCR-confirmed SARS-CoV-2 infection or an uninfected control (not recorded which). The rearrangement joins TRBV29-1 to TRBJ2-7, with D perhaps matching TRBD2 (5 bases). CDR3 loop: CSVVVGTGLSYEQYF. The DNA of the CDR3 is TGCAGCGTTGTTGTGGGCACGGGATTATCCTACGAGCAGTACTTC.